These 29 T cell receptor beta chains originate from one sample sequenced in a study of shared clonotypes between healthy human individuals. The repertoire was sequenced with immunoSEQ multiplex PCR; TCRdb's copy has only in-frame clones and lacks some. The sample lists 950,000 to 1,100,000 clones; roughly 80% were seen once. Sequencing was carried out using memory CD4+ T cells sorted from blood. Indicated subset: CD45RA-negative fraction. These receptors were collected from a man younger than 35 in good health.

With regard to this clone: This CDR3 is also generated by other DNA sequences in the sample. The CDR3 nucleotides read TGTGCCAGCTCAGAGGGCACCTCCTACGAGCAGTACTTC. Its protein is CASSEGTSYEQYF. The V gene is TRBV18, the J gene TRBJ2-7, with D perhaps TRBD2 (5 bases). The germline V gene encodes CDR1 KGHSH and CDR2 LQKENI. This CDR3 has 13 amino acids. Trimming cost V 5 bases and J 0 bases, with 8 bases left between them.

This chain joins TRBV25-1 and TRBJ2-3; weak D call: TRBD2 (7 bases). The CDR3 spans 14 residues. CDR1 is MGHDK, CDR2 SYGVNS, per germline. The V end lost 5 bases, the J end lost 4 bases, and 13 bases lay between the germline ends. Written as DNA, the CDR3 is TGTGCCAGCAGTCAAGGGGGGGCTGCAGATACGCAGTATTTT. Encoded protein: CASSQGGAADTQYF.

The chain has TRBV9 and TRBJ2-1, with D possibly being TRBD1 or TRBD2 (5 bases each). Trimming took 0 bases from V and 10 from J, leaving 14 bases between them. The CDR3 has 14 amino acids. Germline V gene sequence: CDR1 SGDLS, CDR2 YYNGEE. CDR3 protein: CASSVGGTTGEQFF. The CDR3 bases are TGTGCCAGCAGCGTAGGGGGGACGACCGGCGAGCAGTTCTTC.

CDR3 coding DNA: TGTGCCAGCAGCTTCCAACAGGGTGTCTCTGGAAACACCATATATTTT. It specifies CASSFQQGVSGNTIYF. The V call is TRBV11-2, the J call TRBJ1-3; perhaps TRBD1 as D (6 bases). This CDR3 has 16 residues. CDR1 and CDR2 (germline): SGHAT, FQNNGV. V was cut by 3 bases and J by 0 bases, with 12 bases left in between. Supplemented by reference TRBV11-2 and TRBJ1-3, the full variable domain reads EAGVAQSPRYKIIEKRQSVAFWCNPISGHATLYWYQQILGQGPKLLIQFQNNGVVDDSQLPKDRFSAERLKGVDSTLKIQPAKLEDSAVYLCASSFQQGVSGNTIYFGEGSWLTVV.

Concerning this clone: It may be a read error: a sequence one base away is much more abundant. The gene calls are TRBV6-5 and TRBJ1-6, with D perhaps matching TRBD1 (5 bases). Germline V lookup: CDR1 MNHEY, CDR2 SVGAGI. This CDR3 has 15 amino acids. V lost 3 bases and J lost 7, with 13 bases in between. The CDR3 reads CASSYGADRNSPLHF. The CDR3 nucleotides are TGTGCCAGCAGTTATGGGGCAGATAGGAATTCACCCCTCCACTTT.

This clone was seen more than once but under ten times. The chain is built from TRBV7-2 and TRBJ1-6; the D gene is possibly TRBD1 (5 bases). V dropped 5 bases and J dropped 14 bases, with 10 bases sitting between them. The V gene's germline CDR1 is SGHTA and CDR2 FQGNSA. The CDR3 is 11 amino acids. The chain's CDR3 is CASSPGGALHF. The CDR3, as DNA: TGTGCCAGCAGCCCCGGAGGGGCCCTCCACTTT. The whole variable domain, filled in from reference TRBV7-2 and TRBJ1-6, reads GAGVSQSPSNKVTEKGKDVELRCDPISGHTALYWYRQSLGQGLEFLIYFQGNSAPDKSGLPSDRFSAERTGGSVSTLTIQRTQQEDSAVYLCASSPGGALHFGNGTRLTVT.

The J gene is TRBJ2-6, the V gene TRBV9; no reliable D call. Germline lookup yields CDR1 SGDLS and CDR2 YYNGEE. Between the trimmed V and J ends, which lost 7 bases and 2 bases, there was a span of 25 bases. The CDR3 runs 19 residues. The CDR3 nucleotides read TGTGCCAGCTCTAACGGTCGCTCAAAAGCTGGTACTGGGGCCAACGTCCTGACTTTC. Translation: CASSNGRSKAGTGANVLTF.

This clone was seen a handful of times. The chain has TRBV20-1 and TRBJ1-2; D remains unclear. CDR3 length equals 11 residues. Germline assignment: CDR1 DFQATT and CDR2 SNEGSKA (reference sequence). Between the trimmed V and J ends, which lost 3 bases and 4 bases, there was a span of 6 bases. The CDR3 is CSASMSYGYTF. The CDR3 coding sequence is TGCAGTGCTAGTATGAGCTATGGCTACACCTTC.

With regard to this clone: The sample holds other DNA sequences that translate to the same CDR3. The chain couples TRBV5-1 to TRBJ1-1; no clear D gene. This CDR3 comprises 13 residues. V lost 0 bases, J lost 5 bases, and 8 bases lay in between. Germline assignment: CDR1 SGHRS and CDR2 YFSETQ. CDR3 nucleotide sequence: TGCGCCAGCAGCTTGGCCGGGGTGACTGAAGCTTTCTTT. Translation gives CASSLAGVTEAFF.

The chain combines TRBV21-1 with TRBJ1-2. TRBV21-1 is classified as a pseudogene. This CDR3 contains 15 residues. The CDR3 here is CASTMGWGVTAGYTF. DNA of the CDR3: TGTGCCAGCACCATGGGGTGGGGGGTGACGGCTGGCTACACCTTC.

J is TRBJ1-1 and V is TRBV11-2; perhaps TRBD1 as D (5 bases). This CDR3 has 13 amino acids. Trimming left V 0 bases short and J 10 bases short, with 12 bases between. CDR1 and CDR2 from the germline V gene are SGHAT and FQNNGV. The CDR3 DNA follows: TGTGCCAGCAGCTTAGATAGCCGGGGGGGAGCTTTCTTT. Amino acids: CASSLDSRGGAFF.

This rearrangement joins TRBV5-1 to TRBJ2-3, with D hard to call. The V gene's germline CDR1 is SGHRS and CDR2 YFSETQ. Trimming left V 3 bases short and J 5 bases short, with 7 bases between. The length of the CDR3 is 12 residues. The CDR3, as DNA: TGCGCCAGCAGCTGGTACCAAGATACGCAGTATTTT. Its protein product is CASSWYQDTQYF.

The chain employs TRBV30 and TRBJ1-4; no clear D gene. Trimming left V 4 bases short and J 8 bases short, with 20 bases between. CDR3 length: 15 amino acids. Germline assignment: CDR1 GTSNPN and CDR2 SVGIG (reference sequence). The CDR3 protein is CAWTPDRLASEKLFF. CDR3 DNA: TGTGCCTGGACCCCGGACCGGCTGGCGTCGGAAAAACTGTTTTTT.

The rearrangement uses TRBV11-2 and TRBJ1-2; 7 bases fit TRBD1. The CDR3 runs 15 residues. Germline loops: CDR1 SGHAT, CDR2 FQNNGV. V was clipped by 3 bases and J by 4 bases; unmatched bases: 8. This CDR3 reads CASSLVRTGPYGYTF. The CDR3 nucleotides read TGTGCCAGCAGCTTGGTAAGGACAGGACCCTATGGCTACACCTTC.

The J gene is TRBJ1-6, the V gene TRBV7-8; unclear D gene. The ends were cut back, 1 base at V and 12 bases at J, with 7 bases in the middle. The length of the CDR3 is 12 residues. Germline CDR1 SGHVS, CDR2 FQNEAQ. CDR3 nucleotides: TGTGCCAGCAGCTTAGACGAGGGACCCCTCCACTTT. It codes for CASSLDEGPLHF.

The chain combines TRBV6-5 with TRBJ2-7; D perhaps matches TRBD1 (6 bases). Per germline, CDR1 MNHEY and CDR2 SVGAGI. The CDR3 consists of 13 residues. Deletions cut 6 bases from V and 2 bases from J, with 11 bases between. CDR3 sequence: CASRQGQTYEQYF. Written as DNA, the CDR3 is TGTGCCAGCAGACAGGGTCAAACCTACGAGCAGTACTTC.

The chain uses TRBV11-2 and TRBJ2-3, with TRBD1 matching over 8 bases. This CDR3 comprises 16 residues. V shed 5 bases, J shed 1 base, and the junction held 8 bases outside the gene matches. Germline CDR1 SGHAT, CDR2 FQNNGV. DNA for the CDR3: TGTGCCAGCAGCCCGGCAGGGGGCTTTCGCACAGATACGCAGTATTTT. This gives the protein CASSPAGGFRTDTQYF.

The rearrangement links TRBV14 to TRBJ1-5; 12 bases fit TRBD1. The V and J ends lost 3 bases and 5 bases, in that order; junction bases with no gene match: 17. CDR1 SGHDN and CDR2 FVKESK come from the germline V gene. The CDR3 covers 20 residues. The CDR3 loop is CASSHVLYTGTGGFDQPQHF. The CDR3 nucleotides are TGTGCCAGCAGCCATGTTCTTTATACCGGGACAGGGGGCTTCGATCAGCCCCAGCATTTT. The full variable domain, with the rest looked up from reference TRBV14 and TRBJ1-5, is EAGVTQFPSHSVIEKGQTVTLRCDPISGHDNLYWYRRVMGKEIKFLLHFVKESKQDESGMPNNRFLAERTGGTYSTLKVQPAELEDSGVYFCASSHVLYTGTGGFDQPQHFGDGTRLSIL.

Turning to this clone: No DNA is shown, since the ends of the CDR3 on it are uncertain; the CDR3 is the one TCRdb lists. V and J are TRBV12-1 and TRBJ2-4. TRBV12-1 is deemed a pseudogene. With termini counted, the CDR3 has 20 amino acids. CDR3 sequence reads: CASTGGTYGCGGRGKNIQYF.

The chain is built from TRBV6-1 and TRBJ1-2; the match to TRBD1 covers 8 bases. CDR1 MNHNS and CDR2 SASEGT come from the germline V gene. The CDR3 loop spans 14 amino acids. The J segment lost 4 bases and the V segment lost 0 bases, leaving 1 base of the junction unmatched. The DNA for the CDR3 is TGTGCCAGCAGTGAAGCGGGGACAGGCTATGGCTACACCTTC. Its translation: CASSEAGTGYGYTF.

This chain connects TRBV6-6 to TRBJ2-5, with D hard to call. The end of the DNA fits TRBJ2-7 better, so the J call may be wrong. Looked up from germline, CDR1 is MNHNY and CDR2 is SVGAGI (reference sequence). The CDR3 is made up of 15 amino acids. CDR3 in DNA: TGTGCCAGCAGTTACTCGGCACTTGGAGCCTACGAGCAGTACTTC. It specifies CASSYSALGAYEQYF.

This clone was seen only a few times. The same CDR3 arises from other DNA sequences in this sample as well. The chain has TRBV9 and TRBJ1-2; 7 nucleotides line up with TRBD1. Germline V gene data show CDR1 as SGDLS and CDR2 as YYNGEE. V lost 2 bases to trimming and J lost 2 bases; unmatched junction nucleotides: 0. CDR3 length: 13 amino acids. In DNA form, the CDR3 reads TGTGCCAGCAGCGTGGGACAGAACTATGGCTACACCTTC. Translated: CASSVGQNYGYTF.

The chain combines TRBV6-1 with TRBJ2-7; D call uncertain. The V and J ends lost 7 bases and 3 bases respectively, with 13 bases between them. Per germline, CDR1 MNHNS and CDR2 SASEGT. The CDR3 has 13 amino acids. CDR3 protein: CASNARSYYEQYF. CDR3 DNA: TGTGCCAGCAATGCCAGGAGCTACTACGAGCAGTACTTC.

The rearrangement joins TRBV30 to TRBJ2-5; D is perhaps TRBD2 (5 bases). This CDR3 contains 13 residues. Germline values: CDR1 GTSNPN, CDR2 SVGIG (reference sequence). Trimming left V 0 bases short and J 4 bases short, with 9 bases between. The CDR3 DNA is TGTGCCTGGAGTGTAAAGGGAGTAGAGACCCAGTACTTC. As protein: CAWSVKGVETQYF. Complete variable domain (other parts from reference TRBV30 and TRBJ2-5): SQTIHQWPATLVQPVGSPLSLECTVEGTSNPNLYWYRQAAGRGLQLLFYSVGIGQISSEVPQNLSASRPQDRQFILSSKKLLLSDSGFYLCAWSVKGVETQYFGPGTRLLVL.

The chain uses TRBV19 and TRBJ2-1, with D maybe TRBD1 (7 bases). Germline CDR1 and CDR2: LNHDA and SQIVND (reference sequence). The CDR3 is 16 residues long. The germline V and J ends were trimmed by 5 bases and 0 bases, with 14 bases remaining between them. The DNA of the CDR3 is TGTGCCAGTAGTTTAGGAGGGGGCGGCTCCTACAATGAGCAGTTCTTC. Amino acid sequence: CASSLGGGGSYNEQFF.

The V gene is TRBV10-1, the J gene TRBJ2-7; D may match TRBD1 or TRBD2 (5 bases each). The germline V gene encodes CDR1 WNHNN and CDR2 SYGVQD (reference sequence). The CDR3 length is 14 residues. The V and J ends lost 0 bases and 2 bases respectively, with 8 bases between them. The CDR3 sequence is CASSESGDPYEQYF. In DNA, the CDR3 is TGCGCCAGCAGTGAGTCAGGGGACCCCTACGAGCAGTACTTC.

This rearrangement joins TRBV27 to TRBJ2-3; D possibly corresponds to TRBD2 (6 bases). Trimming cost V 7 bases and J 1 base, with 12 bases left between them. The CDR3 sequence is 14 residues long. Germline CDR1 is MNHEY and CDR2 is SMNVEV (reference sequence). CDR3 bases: TGTGCCAGCATGAGGCGGGATGGCACAGATACGCAGTATTTT. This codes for CASMRRDGTDTQYF.

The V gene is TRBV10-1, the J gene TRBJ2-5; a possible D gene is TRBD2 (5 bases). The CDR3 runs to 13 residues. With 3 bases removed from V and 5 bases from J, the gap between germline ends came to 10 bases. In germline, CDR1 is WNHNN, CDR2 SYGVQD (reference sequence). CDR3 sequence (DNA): TGCGCCAGCAGTGACCGGGGTCGGGAGACCCAGTACTTC. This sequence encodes CASSDRGRETQYF.

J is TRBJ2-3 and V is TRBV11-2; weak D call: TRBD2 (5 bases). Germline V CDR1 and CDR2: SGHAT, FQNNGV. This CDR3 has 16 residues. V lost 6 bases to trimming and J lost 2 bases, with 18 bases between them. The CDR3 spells CASRRSGLSYTDTQYF. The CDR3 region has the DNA TGTGCCAGCAGACGATCCGGACTTTCCTACACAGATACGCAGTATTTT.